Given below is one TCR beta chain in context. Unmatched junction bases numbered 10, after V lost 4 bases and J lost 8 bases. The length of the CDR3 is 15 residues. Looked up from germline, CDR1 is SGHRS and CDR2 is YFSETQ. As handled by the study authors: Quantification of nucleated cells was approximated via reference gene primer amplification. Some clones are missing from TCRdb's copy, which holds only in-frame ones; the method was immunoSEQ multiplex PCR. That table is the source of V, J and clone size, and D and trimming were worked out from the DNA. The repertoire holds a few hundred thousand clones, with 84% as singletons. The data derive from a study of blood T cell repertoires in COVID-19. Study overall: Some COVID-19 samples were acute and others convalescent; all came from the United States, Italy and Spain. In each case, the material was cDNA or gDNA derived from T cells, B-cell-depleted T cells, or PBMCs.

The clonotype was recovered from a woman between 40 and 50 years old who had recovered from COVID-19. The rearrangement links TRBV5-1 to TRBJ1-4; 8 nucleotides align to TRBD1. Sequencing was carried out using peripheral blood. The CDR3 DNA reads TGCGCCAGCAGCCAACCAGACAGGGGAGACGAAAAACTGTTTTTT. Amino acid sequence: CASSQPDRGDEKLFF.